What follows is one T cell receptor beta chain and its context. Its specificity is not known. This specimen belongs to a study of T cell responses to AZD1222 COVID-19 vaccine. Notes on the study in general: A mostly white British donor set with more females was recruited, and clonal diversity was possibly underestimated. The CD4 TCRs associated with vaccination extended across spike and predominated at 160-218 and 743-854. Spike-specific TCR breadth and depth were elevated following two AZD1222 doses.

TCRdb keeps only in-frame clones here, not all; method: immunoSEQ multiplex PCR. The sample lists 120,000 or so clones, approximately 84% seen once, with about 7.4% in the top ten. CDR1 MGHRA and CDR2 YSYEKL come from the germline V gene. Unmatched junction bases numbered 5, after V lost 4 bases and J lost 2 bases. This CDR3 is built from 14 residues. The source material was peripheral blood, sampled on day 0 of AZD1222 vaccination. The rearrangement links TRBV4-1 to TRBJ2-7; TRBD2 matches at 7 bases. The TCR originated in an adult in good health. CDR3 sequence (DNA): TGCGCCAGCAGCCCGGGGGGTTGGCCCTACGAGCAGTACTTC. This codes for CASSPGGWPYEQYF.